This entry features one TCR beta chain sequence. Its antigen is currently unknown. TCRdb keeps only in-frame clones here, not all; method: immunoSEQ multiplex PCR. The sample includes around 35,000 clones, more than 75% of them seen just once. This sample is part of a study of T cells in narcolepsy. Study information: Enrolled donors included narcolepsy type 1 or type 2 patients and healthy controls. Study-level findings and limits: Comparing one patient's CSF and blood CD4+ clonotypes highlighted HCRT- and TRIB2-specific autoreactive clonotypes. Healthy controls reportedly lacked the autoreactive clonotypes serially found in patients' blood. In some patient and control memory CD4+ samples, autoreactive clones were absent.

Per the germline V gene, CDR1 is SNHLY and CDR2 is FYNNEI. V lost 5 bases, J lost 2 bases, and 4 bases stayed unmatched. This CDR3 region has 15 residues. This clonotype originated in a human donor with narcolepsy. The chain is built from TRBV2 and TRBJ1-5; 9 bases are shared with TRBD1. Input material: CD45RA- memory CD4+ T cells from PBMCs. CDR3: CASSKGTGRNQPQHF. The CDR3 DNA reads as TGTGCCAGCAGTAAGGGGACAGGGCGCAATCAGCCCCAGCATTTT.